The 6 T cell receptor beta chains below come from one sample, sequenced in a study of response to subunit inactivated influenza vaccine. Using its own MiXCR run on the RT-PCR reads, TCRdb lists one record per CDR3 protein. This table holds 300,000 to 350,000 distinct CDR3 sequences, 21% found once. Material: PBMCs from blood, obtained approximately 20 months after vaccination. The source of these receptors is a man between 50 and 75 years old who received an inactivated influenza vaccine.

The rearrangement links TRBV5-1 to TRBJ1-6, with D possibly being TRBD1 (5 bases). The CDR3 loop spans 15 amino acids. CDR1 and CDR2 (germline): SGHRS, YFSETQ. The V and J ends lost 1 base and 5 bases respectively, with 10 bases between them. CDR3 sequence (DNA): TGCGCCAGCAGCTTGCTAGGGGCTGATAATTCACCCCTCCACTTT. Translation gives CASSLLGADNSPLHF.

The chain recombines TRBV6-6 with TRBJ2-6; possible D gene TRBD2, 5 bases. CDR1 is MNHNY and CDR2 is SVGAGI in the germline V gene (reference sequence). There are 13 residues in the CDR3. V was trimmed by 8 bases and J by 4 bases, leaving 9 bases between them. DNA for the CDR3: TGTGCCAGCTTTTGGAGGGGGGCCAACGTCCTGACTTTC. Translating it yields CASFWRGANVLTF.

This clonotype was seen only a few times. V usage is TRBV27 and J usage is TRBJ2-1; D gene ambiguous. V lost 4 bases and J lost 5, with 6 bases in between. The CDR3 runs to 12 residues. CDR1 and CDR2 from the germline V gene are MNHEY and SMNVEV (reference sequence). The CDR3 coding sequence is TGTGCCAGCAGTTATCTCGACAATGAGCAGTTCTTC. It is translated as CASSYLDNEQFF.

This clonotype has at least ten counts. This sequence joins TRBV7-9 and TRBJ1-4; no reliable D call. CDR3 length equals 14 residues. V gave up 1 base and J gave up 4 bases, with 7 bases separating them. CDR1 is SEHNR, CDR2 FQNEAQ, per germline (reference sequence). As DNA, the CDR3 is TGTGCCAGCAGCTTAGGGGGTAATAATGAAAAACTGTTTTTT. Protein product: CASSLGGNNEKLFF.

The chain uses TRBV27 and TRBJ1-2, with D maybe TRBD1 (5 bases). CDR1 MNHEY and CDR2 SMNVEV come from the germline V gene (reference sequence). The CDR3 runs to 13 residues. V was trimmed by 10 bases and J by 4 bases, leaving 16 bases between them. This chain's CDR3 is CATAGRVGYGYTF. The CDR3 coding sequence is TGTGCCACAGCCGGCAGGGTGGGCTATGGCTACACCTTC.

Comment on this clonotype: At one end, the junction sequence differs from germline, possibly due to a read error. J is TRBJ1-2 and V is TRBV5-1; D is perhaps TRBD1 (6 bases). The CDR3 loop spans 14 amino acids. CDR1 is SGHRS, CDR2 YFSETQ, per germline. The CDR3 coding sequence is TGCGCCAGCGGCTTGGGGGGCTCGGACTATGGCTACACCTTC. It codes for CASGLGGSDYGYTF.